This TCR beta chain was sequenced in a study of T cells in Graves' hyperthyroidism and ophthalmopathy. Germline CDR1 SGHAT, CDR2 FQNNGV. CDR3 length: 18 amino acids. Together with thyroid ultrasound, orbital computed tomography, serum thyroxine and TRAb, clinical symptoms were used for diagnoses. This clonotype was seen just once. A read error may explain this, as a much larger clone is one base away. TCR beta CDR3 region amplification was performed from RNA transcripts. Researchers ran a first-round RT-PCR on the TCR CDR3 using the HTBI primer set. TCRdb itself ran the multiplex PCR reads through MiXCR, one entry per CDR3 protein. The sample holds 300,000 to 400,000 distinct CDR3 sequences, about 20% seen once.

What was sequenced was blood. The chain has TRBV11-2 and TRBJ2-7; 8 nucleotides line up with TRBD2. The TCR sequence derives from a woman aged 45-59 years with Graves' hyperthyroidism. The CDR3 DNA reads as TGTGCCGGCAGCCGGCGGGGGGAGACCACCACCTCTTCCTACGAGCAGTACTTC. Translating gives CAGSRRGETTTSSYEQYF.